A single sample gave rise to the 17 T cell receptor beta chains below, sequenced in a study of graft-versus-host responses after intestinal transplantation. Their cognate antigens are unknown. The protocol was immunoSEQ multiplex PCR, while the TCRdb copy is restricted to in-frame clones and leaves out a portion. Seen here are 95,000 to 110,000 clones, about 90% observed once, and the top ten hold approximately 1%. The sample was unstimulated CD4+ T cells sorted from spleen or lymph node cells, taken before intestinal transplant. These receptors all stem from a human donor who received an intestinal transplant.

The chain combines TRBV12-5 with TRBJ1-2; TRBD1 aligns across 7 bases. CDR1 and CDR2 from the germline V gene are LGHNT and FRNRAP. V lost 5 bases and J lost 2; bases outside the gene matches: 8. The CDR3 length is 15 residues. The CDR3 nucleotides read TGTGCTAGTGGTCCCCCAACAGGGGCAAACTATGGCTACACCTTC. This codes for CASGPPTGANYGYTF.

The rearrangement links TRBV6-6 to TRBJ2-5; 7 bases are shared with TRBD2. Near its end, the DNA agrees better with TRBJ2-7, so the J call may be wrong. Germline CDR1 and CDR2: MNHNY and SVGAGI (reference sequence). The CDR3 length is 15 residues. This chain's CDR3 is CASSYSKRGVYEQYF. As DNA, the CDR3 is TGTGCCAGCAGTTACTCGAAACGGGGGGTCTACGAGCAGTACTTC.

The genes are TRBV19 and TRBJ1-1, with 9 bases that match TRBD1. V lost 5 bases, J lost 1 base, and 11 bases stayed unmatched. There are 17 residues in the CDR3. Per germline, CDR1 LNHDA and CDR2 SQIVND (reference sequence). The CDR3, as DNA: TGTGCCAGTAGTTCAACTGGACGGGGACAGGGGAACACTGAAGCTTTCTTT. Protein product: CASSSTGRGQGNTEAFF. The full variable domain, its missing parts supplied by reference TRBV19 and TRBJ1-1, is DGGITQSPKYLFRKEGQNVTLSCEQNLNHDAMYWYRQDPGQGLRLIYYSQIVNDFQKGDIAEGYSVSREKKESFPLTVTSAQKNPTAFYLCASSSTGRGQGNTEAFFGQGTRLTVV.

This clone was recorded a few times. The chain joins TRBV4-1 to TRBJ1-4; D is ambiguous. Germline V gene data show CDR1 as MGHRA and CDR2 as YSYEKL. V was shortened by 5 bases and J by 10 bases, with 17 bases between the two germline ends. This CDR3 is built from 14 residues. In nucleotides, the CDR3 is TGCGCCAGCAGCAGGTCAATGGTGGATGGAAAACTGTTTTTT. It encodes CASSRSMVDGKLFF.

The V and J genes are TRBV9 and TRBJ2-5; possible D gene TRBD2, 5 bases. Between the trimmed V and J ends, which lost 0 bases and 4 bases, there was a span of 13 bases. The germline V gene has CDR1 SGDLS and CDR2 YYNGEE. The CDR3 contains 15 residues. The CDR3 here is CASSVESSWPETQYF. CDR3 sequence (DNA): TGTGCCAGCAGCGTAGAGTCTAGCTGGCCAGAGACCCAGTACTTC.

The chain recombines TRBV7-2 with TRBJ2-5; 8 bases match TRBD2. Trimming removed 4 bases from V and 5 bases from J; junction bases left unmatched: 6. The CDR3 length is 14 residues. Germline V gene lookup returns CDR1 SGHTA and CDR2 FQGNSA. Here the CDR3 reads CASSSGLAEETQYF. The CDR3 DNA reads TGTGCCAGCAGCTCTGGACTAGCAGAGGAGACCCAGTACTTC.

This chain joins TRBV30 and TRBJ2-7; 11 nucleotides match TRBD2. The V gene's germline CDR1 is GTSNPN and CDR2 SVGIG (reference sequence). The CDR3 is 13 amino acids. V lost 7 bases, J lost 2 bases, and 4 bases stayed unmatched. The DNA of the CDR3 is TGTGCCTTCCGGGGACTAGCGGCCTACGAGCAGTACTTC. Its protein product is CAFRGLAAYEQYF.

The chain recombines TRBV7-2 with TRBJ2-2; 8 nucleotides agree with TRBD1. The germline gives CDR1 SGHTA, CDR2 FQGNSA. The length of the CDR3 is 14 residues. V lost 4 bases and J lost 7; bases outside the gene matches: 5. The CDR3 protein is CASSSGQGIGELFF. DNA of the CDR3: TGTGCCAGCAGCTCTGGACAGGGAATCGGGGAGCTGTTTTTT.

The genes are TRBV7-9 and TRBJ2-2; D is possibly TRBD2 (6 bases). The V end lost 1 base, the J end lost 6 bases, and 6 bases lay between the germline ends. CDR1 and CDR2 from the germline V gene are SEHNR and FQNEAQ (reference sequence). CDR3 size: 13 residues. The CDR3 DNA follows: TGTGCCAGCAGCTTAGGGGACTCCGGGGAGCTGTTTTTT. Amino acids: CASSLGDSGELFF. The full variable domain, completed using reference TRBV7-9 and TRBJ2-2, is DTGVSQNPRHKITKRGQNVTFRCDPISEHNRLYWYRQTLGQGPEFLTYFQNEAQLEKSRLLSDRFSAERPKGSFSTLEIQRTEQGDSAMYLCASSLGDSGELFFGEGSRLTVL.

The gene calls are TRBV5-4 and TRBJ2-4; a possible D gene is TRBD2 (5 bases). CDR1 is SGHNT, CDR2 YYREEE, per germline (reference sequence). This CDR3 has 15 amino acids. V gave up 0 bases and J gave up 6 bases, with 13 bases separating them. CDR3 amino acids: CASSLEGVGRNIQYF. The CDR3 DNA sequence: TGTGCCAGCAGCTTGGAAGGAGTGGGGAGAAACATTCAGTACTTC.

This rearrangement joins TRBV18 to TRBJ2-3; D is uncertain. The CDR3 is made up of 13 amino acids. V lost 3 bases to trimming and J lost 0 bases, with 4 bases between them. Germline V CDR1 and CDR2: KGHSH, LQKENI. The CDR3 loop is CASSPASTDTQYF. In nucleotides, the CDR3 is TGTGCCAGCTCACCCGCTAGCACAGATACGCAGTATTTT. Looking up the rest from reference TRBV18 and TRBJ2-3 gives the full variable domain: NAGVMQNPRHLVRRRGQEARLRCSPMKGHSHVYWYRQLPEEGLKFMVYLQKENIIDESGMPKERFSAEFPKEGPSILRIQQVVRGDSAAYFCASSPASTDTQYFGPGTRLTVL.

The genes are TRBV2 and TRBJ1-1; 7 bases match TRBD1. V gave up 6 bases and J gave up 4 bases; unmatched junction bases: 8. Per the germline V gene, CDR1 is SNHLY and CDR2 is FYNNEI. CDR3 length: 14 residues. CDR3: CASRKETGITEAFF. As DNA, the CDR3 is TGTGCCAGCAGGAAGGAGACAGGGATCACTGAAGCTTTCTTT.

The chain combines TRBV5-1 with TRBJ1-6; D possibly corresponds to TRBD1 (6 bases). CDR1 SGHRS and CDR2 YFSETQ come from the germline V gene. This CDR3 is 14 amino acids long. The ends were cut back, 4 bases at V and 11 bases at J, with 16 bases in the middle. CDR3 amino acids: CASSQGSEHTPLHF. The CDR3, as DNA: TGCGCCAGCAGCCAGGGGTCTGAGCATACACCCCTCCACTTT. Based on the CDR3 plus reference TRBV5-1 and TRBJ1-6, the full variable domain is KAGVTQTPRYLIKTRGQQVTLSCSPISGHRSVSWYQQTPGQGLQFLFEYFSETQRNKGNFPGRFSGRQFSNSRSEMNVSTLELGDSALYLCASSQGSEHTPLHFGNGTRLTVT.

This clone occurred a few times. The chain is built from TRBV2 and TRBJ2-1; no definite D call. The CDR3 loop spans 13 amino acids. The V and J ends lost 6 bases and 16 bases respectively, with 22 bases between them. CDR1 is SNHLY and CDR2 is FYNNEI in the germline V gene. In nucleotides, the CDR3 is TGTGCCAGCAGCCCTTGGGCCCGGCAAACGGGTTTCTTC. This gives the protein CASSPWARQTGFF.

The J gene is TRBJ1-5, the V gene TRBV7-9, with 7 bases fitting TRBD1. Germline V CDR1 and CDR2: SEHNR, FQNEAQ (reference sequence). The CDR3 extends over 16 amino acids. V was pared by 5 bases and J by 10 bases, with 17 bases of the junction left unmatched. The CDR3 nucleotides are TGTGCCAGCAGCCCTTCCGGACAGGCAACTGCATCCCCCCAGCATTTT. Protein sequence: CASSPSGQATASPQHF.

The chain uses TRBV29-1 and TRBJ1-2, with D maybe TRBD1 (5 bases). The CDR3 covers 9 residues. The germline V and J ends were trimmed by 6 bases and 10 bases, with 9 bases remaining between them. In germline, CDR1 is SQVTM, CDR2 ANQGSEA. The CDR3: CSVTGVYTF. The CDR3 nucleotides are TGCAGCGTGACGGGGGTCTACACCTTC.

CDR3 DNA: TGCAGCGTTGGAGGGCCTGGTGATTCACCCCTCCACTTT. Amino acid sequence: CSVGGPGDSPLHF. The V and J genes are TRBV29-1 and TRBJ1-6, with D unresolved. CDR1 and CDR2 from the germline V gene are SQVTM and ANQGSEA. The CDR3 is made up of 13 amino acids. Trimming removed 4 bases from V and 8 bases from J, with 12 bases in between. Variable domain in full (rest from reference TRBV29-1 and TRBJ1-6): SAVISQKPSRDICQRGTSLTIQCQVDSQVTMMFWYRQQPGQSLTLIATANQGSEATYESGFVIDKFPISRPNLTFSTLTVSNMSPEDSSIYLCSVGGPGDSPLHFGNGTRLTVT.